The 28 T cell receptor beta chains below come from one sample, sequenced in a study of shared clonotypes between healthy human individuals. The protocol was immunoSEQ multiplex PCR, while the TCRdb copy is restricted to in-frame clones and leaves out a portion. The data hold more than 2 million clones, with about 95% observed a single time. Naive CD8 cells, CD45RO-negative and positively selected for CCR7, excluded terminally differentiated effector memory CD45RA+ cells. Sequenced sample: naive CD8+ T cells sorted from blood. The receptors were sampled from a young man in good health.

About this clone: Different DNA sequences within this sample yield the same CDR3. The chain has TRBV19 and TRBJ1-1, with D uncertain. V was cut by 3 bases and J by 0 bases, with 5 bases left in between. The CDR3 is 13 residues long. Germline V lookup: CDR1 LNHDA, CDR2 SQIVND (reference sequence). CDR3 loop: CASSISVNTEAFF. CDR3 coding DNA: TGTGCCAGTAGTATTTCCGTGAACACTGAAGCTTTCTTT.

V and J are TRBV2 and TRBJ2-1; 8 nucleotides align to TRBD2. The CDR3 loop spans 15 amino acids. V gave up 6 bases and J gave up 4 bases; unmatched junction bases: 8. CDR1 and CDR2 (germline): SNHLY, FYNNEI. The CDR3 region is CASRAAGVGYNEQFF. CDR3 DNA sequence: TGTGCCAGCAGGGCAGCGGGAGTCGGGTACAATGAGCAGTTCTTC.

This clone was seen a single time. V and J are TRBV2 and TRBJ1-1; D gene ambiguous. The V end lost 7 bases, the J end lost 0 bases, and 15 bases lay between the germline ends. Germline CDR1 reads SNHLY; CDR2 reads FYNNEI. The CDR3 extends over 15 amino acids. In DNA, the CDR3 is TGTGCCAGCACCGAGGGCCCAGACATGAACACTGAAGCTTTCTTT. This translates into CASTEGPDMNTEAFF.

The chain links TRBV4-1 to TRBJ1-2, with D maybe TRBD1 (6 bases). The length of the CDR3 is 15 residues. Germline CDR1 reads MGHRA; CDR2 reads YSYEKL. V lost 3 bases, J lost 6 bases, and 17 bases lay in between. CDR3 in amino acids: CASSHPGDGLDGYTF. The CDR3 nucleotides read TGCGCCAGCAGCCATCCAGGGGACGGTCTGGATGGCTACACCTTC.

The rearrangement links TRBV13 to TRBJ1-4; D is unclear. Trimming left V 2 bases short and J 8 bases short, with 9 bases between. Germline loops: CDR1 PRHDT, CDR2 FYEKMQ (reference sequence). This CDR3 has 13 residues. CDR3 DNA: TGTGCCAGCAGCTTATACTCCCAAGAAAAACTGTTTTTT. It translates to CASSLYSQEKLFF.

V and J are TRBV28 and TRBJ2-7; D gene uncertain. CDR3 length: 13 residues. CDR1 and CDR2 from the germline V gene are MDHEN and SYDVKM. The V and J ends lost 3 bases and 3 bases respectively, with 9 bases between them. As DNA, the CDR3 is TGTGCCAGCAGTTTCTTCCATGGCTACGAGCAGTACTTC. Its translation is CASSFFHGYEQYF.

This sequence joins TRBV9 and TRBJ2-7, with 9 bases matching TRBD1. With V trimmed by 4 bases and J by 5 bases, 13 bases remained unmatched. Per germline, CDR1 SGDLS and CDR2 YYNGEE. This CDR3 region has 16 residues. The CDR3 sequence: CASSNPGTGKSHEQYF. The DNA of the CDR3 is TGTGCCAGCAGCAATCCCGGGACAGGGAAATCCCACGAGCAGTACTTC.

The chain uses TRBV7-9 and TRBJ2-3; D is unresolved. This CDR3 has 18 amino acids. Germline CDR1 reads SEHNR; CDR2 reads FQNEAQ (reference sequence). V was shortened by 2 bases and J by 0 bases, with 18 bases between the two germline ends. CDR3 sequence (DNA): TGTGCCAGCAGCTTACCCGAGACGGACGAAGGTAGCACAGATACGCAGTATTTT. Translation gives CASSLPETDEGSTDTQYF. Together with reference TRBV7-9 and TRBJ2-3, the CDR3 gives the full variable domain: DTGVSQNPRHKITKRGQNVTFRCDPISEHNRLYWYRQTLGQGPEFLTYFQNEAQLEKSRLLSDRFSAERPKGSFSTLEIQRTEQGDSAMYLCASSLPETDEGSTDTQYFGPGTRLTVL.

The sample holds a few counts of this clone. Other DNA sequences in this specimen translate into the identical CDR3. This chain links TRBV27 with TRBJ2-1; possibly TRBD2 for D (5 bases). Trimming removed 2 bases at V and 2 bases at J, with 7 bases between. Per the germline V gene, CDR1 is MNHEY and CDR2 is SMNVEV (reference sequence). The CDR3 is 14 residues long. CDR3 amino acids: CASSLTGTYNEQFF. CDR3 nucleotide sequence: TGTGCCAGCAGTTTAACGGGGACCTACAATGAGCAGTTCTTC.

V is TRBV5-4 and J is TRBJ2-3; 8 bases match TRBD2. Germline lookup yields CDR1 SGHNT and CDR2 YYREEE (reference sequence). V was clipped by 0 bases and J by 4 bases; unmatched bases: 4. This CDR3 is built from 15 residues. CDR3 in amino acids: CASSLGSGTADTQYF. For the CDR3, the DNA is TGTGCCAGCAGCTTGGGTAGCGGGACCGCAGATACGCAGTATTTT. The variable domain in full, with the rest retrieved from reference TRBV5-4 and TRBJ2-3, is ETGVTQSPTHLIKTRGQQVTLRCSSQSGHNTVSWYQQALGQGPQFIFQYYREEENGRGNFPPRFSGLQFPNYSSELNVNALELDDSALYLCASSLGSGTADTQYFGPGTRLTVL.

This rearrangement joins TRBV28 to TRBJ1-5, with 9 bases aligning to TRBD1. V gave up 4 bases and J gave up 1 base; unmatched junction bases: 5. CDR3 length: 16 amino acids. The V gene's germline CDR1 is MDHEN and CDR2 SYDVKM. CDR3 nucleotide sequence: TGTGCCAGCAGTTCCGGGACAGGGCTGAGCAATCAGCCCCAGCATTTT. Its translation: CASSSGTGLSNQPQHF.

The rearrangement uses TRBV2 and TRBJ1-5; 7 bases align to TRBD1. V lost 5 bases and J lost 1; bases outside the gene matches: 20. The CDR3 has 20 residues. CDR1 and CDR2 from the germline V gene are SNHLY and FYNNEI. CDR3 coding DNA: TGTGCCAGCAGTCCCGGGGAGACAGGGCGTGAGGGATGGAGCAATCAGCCCCAGCATTTT. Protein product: CASSPGETGREGWSNQPQHF.

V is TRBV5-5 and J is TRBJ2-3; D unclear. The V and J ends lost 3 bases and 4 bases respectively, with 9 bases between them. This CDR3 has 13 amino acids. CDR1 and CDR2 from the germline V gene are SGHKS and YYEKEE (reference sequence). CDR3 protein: CASSSPWSDTQYF. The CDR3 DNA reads TGTGCCAGCAGCTCGCCTTGGTCAGATACGCAGTATTTT.

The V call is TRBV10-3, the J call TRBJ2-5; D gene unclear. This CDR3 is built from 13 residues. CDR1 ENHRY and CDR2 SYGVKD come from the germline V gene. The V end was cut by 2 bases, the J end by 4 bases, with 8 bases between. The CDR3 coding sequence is TGTGCCATCAGTGAGCCACACTCAGAGACCCAGTACTTC. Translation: CAISEPHSETQYF.

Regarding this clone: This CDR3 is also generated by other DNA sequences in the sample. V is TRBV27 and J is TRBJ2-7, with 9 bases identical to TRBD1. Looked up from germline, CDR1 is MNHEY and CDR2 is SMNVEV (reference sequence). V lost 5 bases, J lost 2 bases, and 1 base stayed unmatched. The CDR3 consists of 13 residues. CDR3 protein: CASSRQGAYEQYF. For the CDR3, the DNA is TGTGCCAGCAGTCGACAGGGGGCCTACGAGCAGTACTTC.

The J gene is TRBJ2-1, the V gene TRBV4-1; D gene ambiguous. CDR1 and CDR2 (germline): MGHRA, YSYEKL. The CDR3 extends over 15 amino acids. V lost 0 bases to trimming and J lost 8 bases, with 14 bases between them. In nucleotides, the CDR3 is TGCGCCAGCAGCCAAGAACAGACAAGTATCTATGAGCAGTTCTTC. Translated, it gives CASSQEQTSIYEQFF.

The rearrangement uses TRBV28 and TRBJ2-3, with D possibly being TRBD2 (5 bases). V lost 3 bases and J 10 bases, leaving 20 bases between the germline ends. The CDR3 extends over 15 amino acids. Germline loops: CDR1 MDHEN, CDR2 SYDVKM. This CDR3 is CASSFGFGDIMAQYF. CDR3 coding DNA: TGTGCCAGCAGTTTTGGATTCGGGGATATAATGGCGCAGTATTTT. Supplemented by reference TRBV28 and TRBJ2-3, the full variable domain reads DVKVTQSSRYLVKRTGEKVFLECVQDMDHENMFWYRQDPGLGLRLIYFSYDVKMKEKGDIPEGYSVSREKKERFSLILESASTNQTSMYLCASSFGFGDIMAQYFGPGTRLTVL.

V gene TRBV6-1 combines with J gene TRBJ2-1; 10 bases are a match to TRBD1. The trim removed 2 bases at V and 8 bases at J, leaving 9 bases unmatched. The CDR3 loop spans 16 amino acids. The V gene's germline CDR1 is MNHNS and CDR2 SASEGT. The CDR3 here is CASSESRDRGLHEQFF. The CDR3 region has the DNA TGTGCCAGCAGTGAAAGCCGGGACAGGGGTTTACATGAGCAGTTCTTC.

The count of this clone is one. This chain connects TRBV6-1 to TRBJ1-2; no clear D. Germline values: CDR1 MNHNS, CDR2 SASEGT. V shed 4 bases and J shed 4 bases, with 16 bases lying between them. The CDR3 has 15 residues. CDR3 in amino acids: CASSARRQNSYGYTF. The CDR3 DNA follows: TGTGCCAGCAGTGCGCGAAGGCAGAACAGCTATGGCTACACCTTC.

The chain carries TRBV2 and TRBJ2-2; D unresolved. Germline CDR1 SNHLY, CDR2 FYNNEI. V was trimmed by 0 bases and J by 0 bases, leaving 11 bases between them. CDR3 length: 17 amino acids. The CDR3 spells CASSEAYRFANTGELFF. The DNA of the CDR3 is TGTGCCAGCAGTGAAGCGTATAGATTCGCGAACACCGGGGAGCTGTTTTTT.

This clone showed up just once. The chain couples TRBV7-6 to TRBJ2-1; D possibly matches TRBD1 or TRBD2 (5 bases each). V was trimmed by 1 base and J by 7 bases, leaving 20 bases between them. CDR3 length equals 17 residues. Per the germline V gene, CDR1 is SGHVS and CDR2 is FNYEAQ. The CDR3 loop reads CASSLVVGWGTENEQFF. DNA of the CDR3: TGTGCCAGCAGCTTAGTAGTGGGGTGGGGGACGGAAAATGAGCAGTTCTTC.

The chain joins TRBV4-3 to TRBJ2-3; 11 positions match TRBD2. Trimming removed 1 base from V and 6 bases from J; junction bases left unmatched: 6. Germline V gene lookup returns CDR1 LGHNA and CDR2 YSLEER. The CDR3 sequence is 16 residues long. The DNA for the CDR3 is TGCGCCAGCAGCCAAGGACAATTAGCGGGAGGGGATACGCAGTATTTT. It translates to CASSQGQLAGGDTQYF.

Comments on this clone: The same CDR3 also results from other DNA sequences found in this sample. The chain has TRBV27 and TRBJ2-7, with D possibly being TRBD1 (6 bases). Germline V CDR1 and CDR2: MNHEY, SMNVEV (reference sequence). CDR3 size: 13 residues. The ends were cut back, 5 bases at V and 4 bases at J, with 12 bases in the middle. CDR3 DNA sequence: TGTGCCAGCAGTCCCGGACAGTTATACGAGCAGTACTTC. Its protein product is CASSPGQLYEQYF.

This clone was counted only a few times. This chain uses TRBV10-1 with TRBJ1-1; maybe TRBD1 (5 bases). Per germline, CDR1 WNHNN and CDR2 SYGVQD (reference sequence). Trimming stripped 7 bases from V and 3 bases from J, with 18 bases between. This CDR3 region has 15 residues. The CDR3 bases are TGCGCCAGCACCCCTCGGAGAGGGGAATACACTGAAGCTTTCTTT. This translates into CASTPRRGEYTEAFF.

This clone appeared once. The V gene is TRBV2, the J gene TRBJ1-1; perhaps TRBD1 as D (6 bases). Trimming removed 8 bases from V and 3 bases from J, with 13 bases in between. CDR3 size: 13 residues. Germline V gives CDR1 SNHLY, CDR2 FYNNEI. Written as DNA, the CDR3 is TGTGCCAGCGATACCAACAGGGACACTGAAGCTTTCTTT. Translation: CASDTNRDTEAFF. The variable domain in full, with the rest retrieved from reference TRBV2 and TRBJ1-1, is EPEVTQTPSHQVTQMGQEVILRCVPISNHLYFYWYRQILGQKVEFLVSFYNNEISEKSEIFDDQFSVERPDGSNFTLKIRSTKLEDSAMYFCASDTNRDTEAFFGQGTRLTVV.

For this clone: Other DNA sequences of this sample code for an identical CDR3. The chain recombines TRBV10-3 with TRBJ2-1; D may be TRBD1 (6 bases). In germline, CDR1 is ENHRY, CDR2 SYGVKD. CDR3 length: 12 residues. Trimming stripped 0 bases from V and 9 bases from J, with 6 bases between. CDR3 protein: CAISESGGEQFF. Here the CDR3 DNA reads TGTGCCATCAGTGAGTCAGGGGGTGAGCAGTTCTTC.

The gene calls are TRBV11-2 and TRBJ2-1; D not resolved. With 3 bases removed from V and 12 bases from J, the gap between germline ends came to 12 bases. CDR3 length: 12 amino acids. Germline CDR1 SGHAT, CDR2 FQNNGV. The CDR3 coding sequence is TGTGCCAGCAGCTTGGGCCCGGTGGGGCAGTTCTTC. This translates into CASSLGPVGQFF.

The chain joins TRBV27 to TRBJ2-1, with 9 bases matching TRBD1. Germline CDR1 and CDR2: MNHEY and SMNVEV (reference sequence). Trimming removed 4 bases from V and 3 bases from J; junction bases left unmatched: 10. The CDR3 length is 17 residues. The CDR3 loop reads CASSSLSTGQGYNEQFF. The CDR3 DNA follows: TGTGCCAGCAGTTCATTATCTACGGGACAGGGCTACAATGAGCAGTTCTTC.